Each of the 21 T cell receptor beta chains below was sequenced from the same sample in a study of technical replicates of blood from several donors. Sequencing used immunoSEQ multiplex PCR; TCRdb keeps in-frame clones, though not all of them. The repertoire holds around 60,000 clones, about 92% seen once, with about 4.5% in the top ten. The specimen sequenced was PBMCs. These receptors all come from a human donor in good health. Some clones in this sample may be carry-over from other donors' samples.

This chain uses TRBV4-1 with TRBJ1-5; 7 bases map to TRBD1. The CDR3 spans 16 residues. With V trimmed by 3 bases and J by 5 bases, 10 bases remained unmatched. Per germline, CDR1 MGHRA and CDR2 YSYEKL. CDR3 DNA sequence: TGCGCCAGCAGCCACGAAGAGACAGGGAGCCATCAGCCCCAGCATTTT. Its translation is CASSHEETGSHQPQHF.

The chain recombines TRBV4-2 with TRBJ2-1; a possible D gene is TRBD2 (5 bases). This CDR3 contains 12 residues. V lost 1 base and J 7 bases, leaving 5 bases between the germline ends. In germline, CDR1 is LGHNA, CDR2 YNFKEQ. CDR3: CASSQGENEQFF. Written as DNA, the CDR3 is TGTGCCAGCAGCCAAGGGGAGAATGAGCAGTTCTTC.

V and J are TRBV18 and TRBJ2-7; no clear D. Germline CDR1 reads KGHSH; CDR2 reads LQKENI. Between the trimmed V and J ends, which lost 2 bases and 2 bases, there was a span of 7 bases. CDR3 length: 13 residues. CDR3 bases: TGTGCCAGCTCACCATTGGGCCCCTACGAGCAGTACTTC. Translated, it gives CASSPLGPYEQYF.

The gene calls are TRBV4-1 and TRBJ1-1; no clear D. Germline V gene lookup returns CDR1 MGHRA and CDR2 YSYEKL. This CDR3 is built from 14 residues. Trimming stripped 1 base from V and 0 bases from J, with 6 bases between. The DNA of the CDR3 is TGCGCCAGCAGCCAAGCCCTTATGAACACTGAAGCTTTCTTT. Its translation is CASSQALMNTEAFF.

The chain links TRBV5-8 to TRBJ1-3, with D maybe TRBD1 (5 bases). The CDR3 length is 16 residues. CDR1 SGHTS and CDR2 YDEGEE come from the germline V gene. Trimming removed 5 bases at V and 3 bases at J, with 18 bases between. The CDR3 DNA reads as TGTGCCAGCAGTACATGGGGGACTCAGGTTGGAAACACCATATATTTT. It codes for CASSTWGTQVGNTIYF.

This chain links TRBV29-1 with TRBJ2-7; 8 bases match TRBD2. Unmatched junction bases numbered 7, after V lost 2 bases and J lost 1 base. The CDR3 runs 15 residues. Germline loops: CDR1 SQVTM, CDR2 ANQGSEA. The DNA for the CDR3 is TGCAGCGTTGAAAAACCAGCGGGGGCGTCCTACGAGCAGTACTTC. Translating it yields CSVEKPAGASYEQYF.

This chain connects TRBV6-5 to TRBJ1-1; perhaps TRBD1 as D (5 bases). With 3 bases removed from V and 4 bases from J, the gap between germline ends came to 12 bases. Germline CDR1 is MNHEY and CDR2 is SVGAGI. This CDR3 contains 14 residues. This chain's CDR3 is CASSYSRVGTEAFF. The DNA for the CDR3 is TGTGCCAGCAGTTATTCCAGGGTGGGCACTGAAGCTTTCTTT.

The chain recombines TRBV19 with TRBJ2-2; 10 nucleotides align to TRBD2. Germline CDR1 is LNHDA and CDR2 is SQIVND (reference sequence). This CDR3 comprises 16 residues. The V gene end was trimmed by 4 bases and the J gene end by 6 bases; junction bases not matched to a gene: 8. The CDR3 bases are TGTGCCAGTAGTACACCTAGCGGGAGCTCCCCCGGGGAGCTGTTTTTT. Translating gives CASSTPSGSSPGELFF.

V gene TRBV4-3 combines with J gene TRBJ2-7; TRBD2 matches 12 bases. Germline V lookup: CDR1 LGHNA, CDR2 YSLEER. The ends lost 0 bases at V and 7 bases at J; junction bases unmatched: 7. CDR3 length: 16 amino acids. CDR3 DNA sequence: TGCGCCAGCAGCCAAGACCGACTAGCGGGAGCGGATGAGCAGTACTTC. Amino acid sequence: CASSQDRLAGADEQYF.

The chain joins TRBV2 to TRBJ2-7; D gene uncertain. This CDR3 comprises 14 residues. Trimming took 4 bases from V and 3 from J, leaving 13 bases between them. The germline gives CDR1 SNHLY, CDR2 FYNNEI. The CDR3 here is CASSGWSGGYEQYF. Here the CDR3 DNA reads TGTGCCAGCAGTGGGTGGTCCGGTGGCTACGAGCAGTACTTC.

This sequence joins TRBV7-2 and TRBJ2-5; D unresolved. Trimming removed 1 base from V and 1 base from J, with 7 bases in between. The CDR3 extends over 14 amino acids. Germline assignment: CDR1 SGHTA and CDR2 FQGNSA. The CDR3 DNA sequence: TGTGCCAGCAGCTTAGTGGCCAGCCAAGAGACCCAGTACTTC. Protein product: CASSLVASQETQYF.

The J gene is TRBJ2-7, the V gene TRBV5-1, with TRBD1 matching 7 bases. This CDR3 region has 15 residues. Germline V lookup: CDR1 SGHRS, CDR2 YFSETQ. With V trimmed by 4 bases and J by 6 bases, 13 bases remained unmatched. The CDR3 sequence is CASSPNVGGPPEQYF. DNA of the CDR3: TGCGCCAGCAGCCCTAATGTAGGGGGCCCACCCGAGCAGTACTTC.

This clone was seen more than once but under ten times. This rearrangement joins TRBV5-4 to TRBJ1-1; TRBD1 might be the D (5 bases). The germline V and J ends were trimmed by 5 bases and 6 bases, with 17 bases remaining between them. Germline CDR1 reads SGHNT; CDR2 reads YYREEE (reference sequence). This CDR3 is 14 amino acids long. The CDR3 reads CASSREGGAAEAFF. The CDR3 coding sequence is TGTGCCAGCAGTCGTGAGGGAGGGGCGGCTGAAGCTTTCTTT.

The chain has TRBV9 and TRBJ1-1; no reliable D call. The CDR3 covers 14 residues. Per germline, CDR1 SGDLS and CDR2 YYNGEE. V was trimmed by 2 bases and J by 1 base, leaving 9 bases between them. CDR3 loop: CASSVLTGNTEAFF. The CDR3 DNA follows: TGTGCCAGCAGCGTCTTGACGGGGAACACTGAAGCTTTCTTT. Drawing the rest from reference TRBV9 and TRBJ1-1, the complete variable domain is DSGVTQTPKHLITATGQRVTLRCSPRSGDLSVYWYQQSLDQGLQFLIQYYNGEERAKGNILERFSAQQFPDLHSELNLSSLELGDSALYFCASSVLTGNTEAFFGQGTRLTVV.

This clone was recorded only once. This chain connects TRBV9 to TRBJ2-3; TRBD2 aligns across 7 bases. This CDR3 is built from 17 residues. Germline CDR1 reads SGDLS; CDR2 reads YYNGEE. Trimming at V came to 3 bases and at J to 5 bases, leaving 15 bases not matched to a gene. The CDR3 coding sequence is TGTGCCAGCAGCGGCGCATTTTCCGGGGGGATTGTAGATACGCAGTATTTT. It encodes CASSGAFSGGIVDTQYF.

The CDR3 DNA sequence: TGTGCCAGCAGCAAAACAGGCTACTCTGGAAACACCATATATTTT. Residues: CASSKTGYSGNTIYF. The chain has TRBV6-5 and TRBJ1-3, with D tentatively TRBD1 (5 bases). Between the trimmed V and J ends, which lost 6 bases and 0 bases, there was a span of 12 bases. The CDR3 runs 15 residues. CDR1 is MNHEY, CDR2 SVGAGI, per germline.

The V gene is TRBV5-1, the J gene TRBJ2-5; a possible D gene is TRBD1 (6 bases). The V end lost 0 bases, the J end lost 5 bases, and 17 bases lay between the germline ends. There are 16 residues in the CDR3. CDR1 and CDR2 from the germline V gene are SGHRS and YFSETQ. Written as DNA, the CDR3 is TGCGCCAGCAGCTTGGAGGGGACATCCCCGTGGGAGACCCAGTACTTC. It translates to CASSLEGTSPWETQYF.

Here the CDR3 DNA reads TGTGCCTCTGACAGGTCTAATTCACCCCTCCACTTT. Protein sequence: CASDRSNSPLHF. J is TRBJ1-6 and V is TRBV30; a possible D gene is TRBD1 (6 bases). Trimming pared 7 bases from V and 6 bases from J, leaving 10 bases between. Germline lookup yields CDR1 GTSNPN and CDR2 SVGIG (reference sequence). CDR3 length: 12 residues.

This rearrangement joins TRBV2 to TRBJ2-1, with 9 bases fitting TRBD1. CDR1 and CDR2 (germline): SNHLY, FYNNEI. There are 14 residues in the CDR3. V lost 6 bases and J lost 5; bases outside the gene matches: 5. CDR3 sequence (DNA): TGTGCCAGCAGAGGGACAGGGAGCAACAATGAGCAGTTCTTC. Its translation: CASRGTGSNNEQFF.

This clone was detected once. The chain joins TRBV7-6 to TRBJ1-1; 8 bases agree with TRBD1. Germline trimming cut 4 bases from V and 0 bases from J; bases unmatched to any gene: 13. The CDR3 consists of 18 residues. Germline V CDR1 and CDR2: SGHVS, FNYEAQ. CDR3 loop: CASSSRTGPADLNTEAFF. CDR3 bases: TGTGCCAGCAGCTCTCGGACAGGGCCAGCGGATTTGAACACTGAAGCTTTCTTT.

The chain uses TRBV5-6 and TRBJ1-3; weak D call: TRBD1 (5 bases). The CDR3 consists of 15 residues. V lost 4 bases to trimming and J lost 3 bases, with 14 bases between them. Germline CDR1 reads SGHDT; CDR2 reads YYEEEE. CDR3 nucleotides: TGTGCCAGCAGCCGGAGGGGATTTTATGGAAACACCATATATTTT. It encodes CASSRRGFYGNTIYF.